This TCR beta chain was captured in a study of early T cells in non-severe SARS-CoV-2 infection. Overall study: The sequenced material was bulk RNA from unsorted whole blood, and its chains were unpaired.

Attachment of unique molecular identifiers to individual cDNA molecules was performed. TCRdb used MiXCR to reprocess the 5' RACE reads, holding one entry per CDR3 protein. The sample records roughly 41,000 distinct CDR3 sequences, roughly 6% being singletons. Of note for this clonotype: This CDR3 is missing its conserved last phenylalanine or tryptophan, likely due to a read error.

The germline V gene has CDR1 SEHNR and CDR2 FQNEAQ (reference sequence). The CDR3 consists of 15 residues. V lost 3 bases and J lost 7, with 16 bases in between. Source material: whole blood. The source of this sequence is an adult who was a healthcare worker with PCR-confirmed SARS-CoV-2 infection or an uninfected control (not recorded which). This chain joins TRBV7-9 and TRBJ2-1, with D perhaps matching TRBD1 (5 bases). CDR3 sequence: CASSFEEQRGNEQFS. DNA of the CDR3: TGTGCCAGCAGCTTCGAGGAGCAAAGGGGTAATGAGCAGTTCTCC.